The TCR beta chain under discussion was sequenced for a study of shared clonotypes between healthy human individuals. The CDR3 spans 16 residues. The V gene's germline CDR1 is SGHTA and CDR2 FQGNSA. Trimming removed 5 bases from V and 0 bases from J; junction bases left unmatched: 9. Original analysis: Junction-only immunoSEQ sequences carried no quality scores, so filtering differed. Only in-frame clones appear in the TCRdb table, and some are missing; sequencing was by immunoSEQ multiplex PCR. The DNA gave D and trimming, while V, J and clone size come from that table. Among a few million clones, 93% were seen once, and the ten largest hold 0.39%.

The sample comprised naive CD4+ T cells from PBMCs. Noted subset: CD45RA+ positively selected. The TCR originated in a man aged 18 to 29 in good health. Some clones in this sample may be carry-over from other donors' samples. The chain uses TRBV7-2 and TRBJ2-7, with TRBD2 matching 8 bases. CDR3 loop: CASSPRGGRPSYEQYF. The CDR3 DNA sequence: TGTGCCAGCAGCCCTAGAGGCGGGAGGCCCTCCTACGAGCAGTACTTC. Full variable domain (remainder filled in from reference TRBV7-2 and TRBJ2-7): GAGVSQSPSNKVTEKGKDVELRCDPISGHTALYWYRQSLGQGLEFLIYFQGNSAPDKSGLPSDRFSAERTGGSVSTLTIQRTQQEDSAVYLCASSPRGGRPSYEQYFGPGTRLTVT.